This TCR beta chain appears in the sequencing data of a study of cytomegalovirus exposure and HLA in healthy donors. Vbeta (60) and Jbeta (13) primers were used in the PCR. Assay: immunoSEQ multiplex PCR; the TCRdb copy retains only in-frame clones and omits some. Reported are roughly 70,000 clones; the ten largest clones contain roughly 8%. Of note for this clone: The target antigen is unknown.

Study-level findings and limits: Association of a missense DCLRE1C variant with TCR beta V- and J-gene trimming was reported in a later analysis.

The CDR3 sequence is 16 residues long. Germline V gives CDR1 MNHNY, CDR2 SVGAGI (reference sequence). Trimming at V came to 4 bases and at J to 0 bases, leaving 5 bases not matched to a gene. The clonotype was recovered from a female donor in good health and CMV-seropositive. V usage is TRBV6-6 and J usage is TRBJ2-1, with TRBD1 matching over 8 bases. The sample comprised PBMCs. The CDR3 spells CASSFWTGNSYNEQFF. For the CDR3, the DNA is TGTGCCAGCAGTTTCTGGACAGGGAACTCCTACAATGAGCAGTTCTTC.